Shown below are 21 T cell receptor beta chains from a single sample sequenced in a study of T-cell reconstitution after alpha-beta-depleted transplantation in children. Library preparation (for TCRbeta) was performed with unique molecular identifiers. TCRdb reprocessed the PCR reads via MiXCR and lists one record per CDR3 protein. The sample carries 450,000 to 550,000 distinct CDR3 sequences, 11% recorded once. The input for sequencing was PBMCs, mostly from graft donor cells, taken 180 days after TCRalphabeta/CD19-depleted stem cell transplant. These receptors all come from a female patient younger than 10 who had a stem cell transplant for aplastic anemia, so the T cells may come from the graft donor.

The chain carries TRBV9 and TRBJ2-1; 7 bases line up with TRBD2. After removal of 2 bases from V and 1 base from J, the junction contained 12 bases not matched to a gene. This CDR3 comprises 18 residues. The germline gives CDR1 SGDLS, CDR2 YYNGEE. The CDR3 spells CASSVGGSPRGSYNEQFF. For the CDR3, the DNA is TGTGCCAGCAGCGTCGGAGGGTCACCGCGGGGGTCCTACAATGAGCAGTTCTTC.

The rearrangement links TRBV14 to TRBJ2-2, with 7 nucleotides matching TRBD1. CDR3 length: 15 amino acids. Germline trimming cut 4 bases from V and 7 bases from J; bases unmatched to any gene: 9. Germline V gene sequence: CDR1 SGHDN, CDR2 FVKESK. In nucleotides, the CDR3 is TGTGCCAGCAGCCCTCTGATCAGGGACAGCGGGGAGCTGTTTTTT. This encodes CASSPLIRDSGELFF.

This clonotype was recorded a few times. The J gene is TRBJ2-3, the V gene TRBV9, with 8 bases aligning to TRBD2. Germline V gene sequence: CDR1 SGDLS, CDR2 YYNGEE. Trimming removed 4 bases from V and 0 bases from J; junction bases left unmatched: 10. The CDR3 totals 17 residues. The CDR3 is CASSPSGGGPSTDTQYF. CDR3 in DNA: TGTGCCAGCAGCCCCTCCGGGGGGGGACCAAGCACAGATACGCAGTATTTT.

The V call is TRBV10-3, the J call TRBJ2-7; 9 positions match TRBD1. Germline CDR1 ENHRY, CDR2 SYGVKD. The CDR3 consists of 15 residues. J was trimmed by 0 bases and V by 5 bases; bases with no gene match: 5. This chain's CDR3 is CAISTGTGSSYEQYV. The CDR3 DNA reads as TGTGCCATCAGTACCGGGACAGGGAGCTCCTACGAGCAGTACGTC.

This clonotype was seen only a few times. The J gene is TRBJ2-1, the V gene TRBV3-1; the D gene is possibly TRBD2 (5 bases). Germline lookup yields CDR1 LGHDT and CDR2 YNNKEL (reference sequence). The V gene lost 1 base and the J gene lost 4 bases, with 11 bases spanning the gap. CDR3 length: 15 amino acids. The CDR3 loop reads CASSQGSGAYNEQFF. DNA for the CDR3: TGTGCCAGCAGCCAAGGGAGCGGAGCTTACAATGAGCAGTTCTTC.

Concerning this clonotype: One base away lies a much larger clone, so this may be a sequencing read error. The chain uses TRBV29-1 and TRBJ1-5; D not resolved. V lost 6 bases, J lost 4 bases, and 13 bases lay in between. CDR3 length: 13 amino acids. The V gene's germline CDR1 is SQVTM and CDR2 ANQGSEA. The CDR3 nucleotides are TGCAGCGTAGCGGCAGGCTGGAATCAGCCCCAGCATTTT. Encoded protein: CSVAAGWNQPQHF.

This clonotype was picked up a small number of times. V gene TRBV2 combines with J gene TRBJ2-2, with D possibly matching TRBD2 (6 bases). Per germline, CDR1 SNHLY and CDR2 FYNNEI. Trimming removed 10 bases at V and 2 bases at J, with 29 bases between. The CDR3 extends over 19 amino acids. The CDR3, as DNA: TGTGCCACCAAAACCCAAGGAGGGCCTAGCGAGAAAAACACCGGGGAGCTGTTTTTT. This gives the protein CATKTQGGPSEKNTGELFF.

The V gene is TRBV3-1, the J gene TRBJ2-2; 7 bases align to TRBD1. Per germline, CDR1 LGHDT and CDR2 YNNKEL (reference sequence). The trim removed 6 bases at V and 1 base at J, leaving 2 bases unmatched. The CDR3 is made up of 14 amino acids. CDR3 sequence (DNA): TGTGCCAGCAGATGGACAGGGAACACCGGGGAGCTGTTTTTT. It yields the protein CASRWTGNTGELFF. The variable domain in full, with the rest retrieved from reference TRBV3-1 and TRBJ2-2, is DTAVSQTPKYLVTQMGNDKSIKCEQNLGHDTMYWYKQDSKKFLKIMFSYNNKELIINETVPNRFSPKSPDKAHLNLHINSLELGDSAVYFCASRWTGNTGELFFGEGSRLTVL.

This clonotype was found a few times. The chain employs TRBV7-2 and TRBJ2-1; D is tentatively TRBD1 or TRBD2 (5 bases each). The CDR3 has 16 amino acids. Deletions cut 0 bases from V and 3 bases from J, with 12 bases between. The germline V gene has CDR1 SGHTA and CDR2 FQGNSA. DNA for the CDR3: TGTGCCAGCAGCTTAGCCGGGACGTTTATCTACAATGAGCAGTTCTTC. Translation gives CASSLAGTFIYNEQFF. The full variable domain, its missing parts supplied by reference TRBV7-2 and TRBJ2-1, is GAGVSQSPSNKVTEKGKDVELRCDPISGHTALYWYRQSLGQGLEFLIYFQGNSAPDKSGLPSDRFSAERTGGSVSTLTIQRTQQEDSAVYLCASSLAGTFIYNEQFFGPGTRLTVL.

This clonotype was counted at least ten times. The chain is built from TRBV12-3 or TRBV12-4 and TRBJ2-3, with D unclear. This CDR3 region has 14 residues. V lost 6 bases and J lost 0, with 10 bases in between. The DNA for the CDR3 is TGTGCCAGCAGGGACGACCTCAGCACAGATACGCAGTATTTT. It specifies CASRDDLSTDTQYF.

A remark on this clonotype: A much larger clone lies one base from this, so it may be a read error. The rearrangement joins TRBV12-3 or TRBV12-4 to TRBJ2-5; 7 bases match TRBD2. V lost 8 bases and J lost 5; bases outside the gene matches: 8. The CDR3 length is 13 residues. CDR3 region: CASGASGSETQYF. The DNA for the CDR3 is TGTGCCAGCGGGGCTAGCGGTTCGGAGACCCAGTACTTC.

This clonotype was seen ten or more times. The chain couples TRBV12-3 or TRBV12-4 to TRBJ2-3; 9 bases are shared with TRBD2. The V gene end was trimmed by 6 bases and the J gene end by 3 bases; junction bases not matched to a gene: 19. The CDR3 runs to 19 residues. CDR3 sequence reads: CASSPIASGTLARTDTQYF. DNA for the CDR3: TGTGCCAGCAGCCCGATAGCTAGCGGGACCCTAGCCCGGACAGATACGCAGTATTTT.

In this sample, this clonotype turned up many times. The rearrangement links TRBV5-1 to TRBJ1-1; D possibly corresponds to TRBD1 (5 bases). The CDR3 is made up of 15 amino acids. The V end lost 3 bases, the J end lost 4 bases, and 16 bases lay between the germline ends. The V gene's germline CDR1 is SGHRS and CDR2 YFSETQ. CDR3 residues: CASSWGGSASTEAFF. CDR3 nucleotides: TGCGCCAGCAGCTGGGGGGGGTCGGCCTCCACTGAAGCTTTCTTT.

This clonotype showed up many times. The chain has TRBV24-1 and TRBJ1-5; D gene ambiguous. Trimming removed 5 bases from V and 5 bases from J, with 9 bases in between. The CDR3 is 13 residues long. Germline V gene data show CDR1 as KGHDR and CDR2 as SFDVKD. This CDR3 reads CATSGRVDQPQHF. The DNA for the CDR3 is TGTGCCACCAGTGGAAGGGTAGATCAGCCCCAGCATTTT.

This clonotype was picked up many times. This chain links TRBV4-2 with TRBJ2-2; 9 nucleotides match TRBD2. The CDR3 contains 17 residues. Trimming removed 3 bases from V and 2 bases from J; junction bases left unmatched: 7. Germline V gene sequence: CDR1 LGHNA, CDR2 YNFKEQ. CDR3: CASSHRSLAGNTGELFF. CDR3 nucleotides: TGTGCCAGCAGCCATCGCTCTCTAGCGGGAAACACCGGGGAGCTGTTTTTT.

This clonotype was observed a handful of times. The J gene is TRBJ2-3, the V gene TRBV4-1, with 8 bases lining up with TRBD2. The CDR3 has 16 amino acids. The V and J ends lost 4 bases and 6 bases, in that order; junction bases with no gene match: 12. Per germline, CDR1 MGHRA and CDR2 YSYEKL. The CDR3 loop is CASSPAEGREVDTQYF. For the CDR3, the DNA is TGCGCCAGCAGCCCCGCGGAGGGGCGGGAGGTGGATACGCAGTATTTT.

The chain recombines TRBV10-3 with TRBJ1-6, with a possible D match to TRBD1 (6 bases). V was trimmed by 3 bases and J by 5 bases, leaving 14 bases between them. Looked up from germline, CDR1 is ENHRY and CDR2 is SYGVKD. The CDR3 runs 16 residues. CDR3 in DNA: TGTGCCATCAGTGAATACAGGGCGAAAGATAATTCACCCCTCCACTTT. Translation gives CAISEYRAKDNSPLHF.

This clonotype was seen only a few times. The chain is built from TRBV5-1 and TRBJ2-1; 13 bases line up with TRBD2. Germline V CDR1 and CDR2: SGHRS, YFSETQ. V dropped 4 bases and J dropped 10; count of bases not matched to a gene: 5. The CDR3 covers 14 residues. Written as DNA, the CDR3 is TGCGCCAGCAGCCTCGGGACTAGCGGGGCGGAGCAGTTCTTC. It codes for CASSLGTSGAEQFF.

This clonotype was recorded a few times. This chain connects TRBV20-1 to TRBJ2-7, with 13 bases that match TRBD2. V shed 6 bases, J shed 2 bases, and the junction held 7 bases outside the gene matches. Germline V gene sequence: CDR1 DFQATT, CDR2 SNEGSKA (reference sequence). The CDR3 has 15 amino acids. The CDR3 DNA reads TGCAGTGCAGCTGGACTAGCGGGAGCCCCCTACGAGCAGTACTTC. Residues: CSAAGLAGAPYEQYF.

Only a few counts were recorded for this clonotype. The chain carries TRBV13 and TRBJ2-1, with 8 nucleotides matching TRBD2. This CDR3 has 14 amino acids. The V and J ends lost 5 bases and 5 bases, in that order; junction bases with no gene match: 5. Germline assignment: CDR1 PRHDT and CDR2 FYEKMQ (reference sequence). The CDR3 DNA is TGTGCCAGCAGCCCGGGGGGGGGTAACAATGAGCAGTTCTTC. This codes for CASSPGGGNNEQFF.

The chain is built from TRBV5-1 and TRBJ2-7; 7 nucleotides match TRBD1. V was pared by 5 bases and J by 0 bases, with 8 bases of the junction left unmatched. The CDR3 sequence is 15 residues long. Germline V gene data show CDR1 as SGHRS and CDR2 as YFSETQ. The CDR3 coding sequence is TGCGCCAGCAGTAAATACCGGGACAGCTCCTACGAGCAGTACTTC. This encodes CASSKYRDSSYEQYF.